The 20 T cell receptor beta chains below all came from one sample that was sequenced in a study of long-term antiretroviral therapy in people with HIV. Researchers ran immunoSEQ v3.0 at survey level. Clones were read by immunoSEQ multiplex PCR, and TCRdb kept only the in-frame ones, dropping some. The sample contains 32,000 or so clones, 70% to 90% of which appear only once. The starting material was unsorted PBMCs, obtained 3.2 years before starting antiretroviral therapy. Source of these receptors: a man in his fifties with HIV.

V gene TRBV11-3 combines with J gene TRBJ2-5; a possible D gene is TRBD2 (6 bases). Germline CDR1 reads SGHNT; CDR2 reads YENEEA. The CDR3 loop spans 15 amino acids. Trimming pared 4 bases from V and 4 bases from J, leaving 16 bases between. The CDR3 sequence is CASSWDSHGSETQYF. CDR3 nucleotides: TGTGCCAGCAGCTGGGACTCTCATGGGTCAGAGACCCAGTACTTC.

This chain connects TRBV6-5 to TRBJ1-3; D is possibly TRBD1 (5 bases). There are 15 residues in the CDR3. The germline V gene has CDR1 MNHEY and CDR2 SVGAGI. The ends were cut back, 8 bases at V and 0 bases at J, with 14 bases in the middle. CDR3 protein: CASRVRTHSGNTIYF. In nucleotides, the CDR3 is TGTGCCAGCCGCGTCAGGACACACTCTGGAAACACCATATATTTT.

The chain couples TRBV7-3 to TRBJ1-1; D possibly corresponds to TRBD1 (6 bases). V dropped 6 bases and J dropped 6 bases, with 14 bases sitting between them. CDR3 length equals 13 residues. Germline CDR1 reads SGHTA; CDR2 reads FQGTGA. The CDR3 spells CASSFENRAEAFF. CDR3 DNA sequence: TGTGCCAGCAGTTTTGAAAACAGGGCTGAAGCTTTCTTT.

In the case of this clone: The sample has other DNA sequences that encode this CDR3 too. The chain has TRBV5-6 and TRBJ1-5; 8 bases agree with TRBD1. The germline V gene encodes CDR1 SGHDT and CDR2 YYEEEE. This CDR3 has 14 amino acids. V gave up 0 bases and J gave up 5 bases; unmatched junction bases: 1. CDR3 residues: CASSLAGGDQPQHF. The CDR3 nucleotides read TGTGCCAGCAGCTTGGCAGGGGGCGATCAGCCCCAGCATTTT.

This clone occurred a few times. The chain links TRBV19 to TRBJ2-2, with D uncertain. The V end lost 3 bases, the J end lost 3 bases, and 8 bases lay between the germline ends. CDR1 and CDR2 from the germline V gene are LNHDA and SQIVND (reference sequence). The CDR3 is made up of 14 amino acids. CDR3 in DNA: TGTGCCAGTAGTATCACTGGGTACACCGGGGAGCTGTTTTTT. Residues: CASSITGYTGELFF. The whole variable domain, filled in from reference TRBV19 and TRBJ2-2, reads DGGITQSPKYLFRKEGQNVTLSCEQNLNHDAMYWYRQDPGQGLRLIYYSQIVNDFQKGDIAEGYSVSREKKESFPLTVTSAQKNPTAFYLCASSITGYTGELFFGEGSRLTVL.

The V gene is TRBV10-3, the J gene TRBJ1-5; D gene uncertain. The CDR3 runs to 16 residues. V was clipped by 2 bases and J by 2 bases, with 13 bases between them. The germline gives CDR1 ENHRY, CDR2 SYGVKD. Here the CDR3 DNA reads TGTGCCATCAGTGAGATAGGCGGACGGGGCAATCAGCCCCAGCATTTT. Amino acids: CAISEIGGRGNQPQHF.

V usage is TRBV2 and J usage is TRBJ1-5; D is unresolved. The length of the CDR3 is 11 residues. The germline V gene has CDR1 SNHLY and CDR2 FYNNEI. V lost 6 bases and J 5 bases, leaving 5 bases between the germline ends. The CDR3: CASRADQPQHF. The CDR3 DNA sequence: TGTGCCAGCAGGGCTGATCAGCCCCAGCATTTT.

This chain uses TRBV2 with TRBJ2-4; maybe TRBD1 (5 bases). Germline CDR1 reads SNHLY; CDR2 reads FYNNEI. The CDR3 is 13 residues long. Trimming took 6 bases from V and 12 from J, leaving 18 bases between them. The CDR3 loop is CASRERFLGAQYF. The CDR3 nucleotides are TGTGCCAGCAGGGAGAGATTCCTAGGGGCTCAGTACTTC.

CDR3 bases: TGTGCCAGCATAACCAATTCCTGGGGGGGAAATAGCAATCAGCCCCAGCATTTT. Encoded protein: CASITNSWGGNSNQPQHF. This chain links TRBV28 with TRBJ1-5; D perhaps matches TRBD1 (5 bases). The V and J ends lost 7 bases and 0 bases respectively, with 22 bases between them. The CDR3 runs to 18 residues. Per germline, CDR1 MDHEN and CDR2 SYDVKM.

A remark on this clone: The sample holds other DNA sequences that translate to the same CDR3. This rearrangement joins TRBV7-3 to TRBJ2-5; the D gene is possibly TRBD1 (6 bases). Between the trimmed V and J ends, which lost 0 bases and 4 bases, there was a span of 6 bases. Looked up from germline, CDR1 is SGHTA and CDR2 is FQGTGA. This CDR3 comprises 13 residues. This CDR3 reads CASSLTGGETQYF. The CDR3, as DNA: TGTGCCAGCAGCTTAACAGGGGGAGAGACCCAGTACTTC.

CDR3: CASSFSRAGRRGLSNEKLFF. The CDR3 DNA follows: TGTGCCAGCAGCTTCTCTCGAGCGGGGCGTAGGGGGCTCTCTAATGAAAAACTGTTTTTT. This chain links TRBV5-5 with TRBJ1-4, with 7 positions matching TRBD1. CDR1 is SGHKS and CDR2 is YYEKEE in the germline V gene (reference sequence). The trim removed 2 bases at V and 3 bases at J, leaving 19 bases unmatched. The CDR3 length is 20 residues.

This chain connects TRBV11-1 to TRBJ1-3; no reliable D call. The V gene lost 1 base and the J gene lost 3 bases, with 13 bases spanning the gap. CDR1 SGHAT and CDR2 FQDESV come from the germline V gene (reference sequence). This CDR3 is built from 16 residues. The CDR3 region is CASSLEGPGGGNTIYF. In nucleotides, the CDR3 is TGTGCCAGCAGCTTAGAAGGTCCCGGCGGTGGAAACACCATATATTTT. Full variable domain (outside the CDR3, taken from reference TRBV11-1 and TRBJ1-3): EAEVAQSPRYKITEKSQAVAFWCDPISGHATLYWYRQILGQGPELLVQFQDESVVDDSQLPKDRFSAERLKGVDSTLKIQPAELGDSAMYLCASSLEGPGGGNTIYFGEGSWLTVV.

V and J are TRBV6-6 and TRBJ2-7; 8 nucleotides agree with TRBD1. The germline V gene has CDR1 MNHNY and CDR2 SVGAGI (reference sequence). V trimming: 6 bases; J trimming: 0 bases; junction bases outside the gene matches: 7. The length of the CDR3 is 15 residues. The CDR3: CASRPAGTGSYEQYF. As DNA, the CDR3 is TGTGCCAGCAGACCTGCCGGGACAGGCTCCTACGAGCAGTACTTC.

The sample holds a few counts of this clone. The rearrangement links TRBV10-1 to TRBJ1-1, with D unclear. Germline-derived CDR1 and CDR2 are WNHNN and SYGVQD (reference sequence). There are 13 residues in the CDR3. Deletions cut 6 bases from V and 1 base from J, with 9 bases between. CDR3 protein: CASSPGQNTEAFF. The CDR3 DNA reads as TGCGCCAGCAGCCCCGGCCAGAACACTGAAGCTTTCTTT.

This chain connects TRBV6-1 to TRBJ2-7; TRBD2 matches at 14 bases. CDR3 length: 17 amino acids. From germline, CDR1 is MNHNS and CDR2 SASEGT. Germline trimming cut 2 bases from V and 0 bases from J; bases unmatched to any gene: 3. DNA of the CDR3: TGTGCCAGCAGTGAAAGGACTAGCGGGGGGAGCTCCTACGAGCAGTACTTC. Its translation is CASSERTSGGSSYEQYF.

The genes are TRBV9 and TRBJ2-3; 12 nucleotides match TRBD2. In germline, CDR1 is SGDLS, CDR2 YYNGEE. V lost 4 bases and J lost 2; bases outside the gene matches: 5. The CDR3 is 16 amino acids. The CDR3 DNA follows: TGTGCCAGCAGCCCAAGGACTAGCGGGACCACAGATACGCAGTATTTT. The encoded protein is CASSPRTSGTTDTQYF. Complete variable domain (other parts from reference TRBV9 and TRBJ2-3): DSGVTQTPKHLITATGQRVTLRCSPRSGDLSVYWYQQSLDQGLQFLIQYYNGEERAKGNILERFSAQQFPDLHSELNLSSLELGDSALYFCASSPRTSGTTDTQYFGPGTRLTVL.

This clone rates as medium-sized (0.01 to 0.1%). The chain carries TRBV5-6 and TRBJ1-1; D might be TRBD1 (6 bases). The length of the CDR3 is 15 residues. The V end lost 3 bases, the J end lost 5 bases, and 17 bases lay between the germline ends. Per the germline V gene, CDR1 is SGHDT and CDR2 is YYEEEE. CDR3 in DNA: TGTGCCAGCAGCTCCTCCGGTGGGGGGCTTACTGAAGCTTTCTTT. Its protein product is CASSSSGGGLTEAFF. The variable domain in full, completed from reference TRBV5-6 and TRBJ1-1, reads DAGVTQSPTHLIKTRGQQVTLRCSPKSGHDTVSWYQQALGQGPQFIFQYYEEEERQRGNFPDRFSGHQFPNYSSELNVNALLLGDSALYLCASSSSGGGLTEAFFGQGTRLTVV.

V is TRBV5-1 and J is TRBJ1-1; D is uncertain. Per the germline V gene, CDR1 is SGHRS and CDR2 is YFSETQ. V dropped 1 base and J dropped 1 base, with 5 bases sitting between them. The CDR3 is 13 amino acids. The CDR3 region is CASSLQANTEAFF. The CDR3 region has the DNA TGCGCCAGCAGCTTGCAGGCGAACACTGAAGCTTTCTTT.

The chain is built from TRBV5-1 and TRBJ2-7; TRBD1 agrees at 7 bases. V dropped 3 bases and J dropped 0; count of bases not matched to a gene: 9. The CDR3 length is 16 residues. The germline V gene has CDR1 SGHRS and CDR2 YFSETQ. The CDR3 region has the DNA TGCGCCAGCAGCTGGGGGCCGGGACAGAGCTCCTACGAGCAGTACTTC. It translates to CASSWGPGQSSYEQYF.

J is TRBJ1-2 and V is TRBV5-1, with D perhaps TRBD1 (6 bases). V shed 4 bases and J shed 2 bases, with 12 bases lying between them. This CDR3 is built from 14 residues. Germline V gene data show CDR1 as SGHRS and CDR2 as YFSETQ. The CDR3 DNA sequence: TGCGCCAGCAGCCTAACGGGACACAACTATGGCTACACCTTC. As protein: CASSLTGHNYGYTF. Full variable domain (rest looked up from reference TRBV5-1 and TRBJ1-2): KAGVTQTPRYLIKTRGQQVTLSCSPISGHRSVSWYQQTPGQGLQFLFEYFSETQRNKGNFPGRFSGRQFSNSRSEMNVSTLELGDSALYLCASSLTGHNYGYTFGSGTRLTVV.